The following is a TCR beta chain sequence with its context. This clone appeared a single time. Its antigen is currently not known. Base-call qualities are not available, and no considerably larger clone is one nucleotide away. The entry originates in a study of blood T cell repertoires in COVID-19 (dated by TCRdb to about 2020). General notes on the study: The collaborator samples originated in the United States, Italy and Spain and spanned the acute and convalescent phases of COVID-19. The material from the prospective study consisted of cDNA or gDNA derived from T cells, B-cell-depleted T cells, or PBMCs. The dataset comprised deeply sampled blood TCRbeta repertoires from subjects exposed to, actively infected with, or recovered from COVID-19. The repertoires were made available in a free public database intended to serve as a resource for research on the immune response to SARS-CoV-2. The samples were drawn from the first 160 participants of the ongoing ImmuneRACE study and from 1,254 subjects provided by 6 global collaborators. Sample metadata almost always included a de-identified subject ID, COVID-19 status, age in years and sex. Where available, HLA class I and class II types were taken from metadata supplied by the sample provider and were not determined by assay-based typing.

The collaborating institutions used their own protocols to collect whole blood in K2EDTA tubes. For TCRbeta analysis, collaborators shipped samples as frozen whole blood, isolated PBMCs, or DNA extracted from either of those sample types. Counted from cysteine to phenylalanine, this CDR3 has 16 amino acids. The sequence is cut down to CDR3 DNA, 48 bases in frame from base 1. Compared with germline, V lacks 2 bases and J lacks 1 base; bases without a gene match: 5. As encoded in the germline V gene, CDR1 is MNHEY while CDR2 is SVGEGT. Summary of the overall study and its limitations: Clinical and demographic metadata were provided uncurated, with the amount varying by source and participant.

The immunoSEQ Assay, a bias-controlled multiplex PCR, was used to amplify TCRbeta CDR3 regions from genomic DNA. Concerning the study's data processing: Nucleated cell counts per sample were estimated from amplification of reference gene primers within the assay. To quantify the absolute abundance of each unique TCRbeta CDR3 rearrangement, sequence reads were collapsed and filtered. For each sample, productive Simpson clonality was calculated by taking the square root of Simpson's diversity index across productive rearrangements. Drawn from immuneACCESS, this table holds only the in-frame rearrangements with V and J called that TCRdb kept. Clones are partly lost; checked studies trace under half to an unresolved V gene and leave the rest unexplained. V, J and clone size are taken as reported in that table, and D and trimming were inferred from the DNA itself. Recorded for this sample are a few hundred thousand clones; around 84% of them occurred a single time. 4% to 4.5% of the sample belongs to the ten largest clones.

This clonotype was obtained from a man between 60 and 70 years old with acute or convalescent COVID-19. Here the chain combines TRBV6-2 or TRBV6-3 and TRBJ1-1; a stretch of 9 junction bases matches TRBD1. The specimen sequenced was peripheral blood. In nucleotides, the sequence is TGTGCCAGCAGTTACGCGGACAGGGGATCGAACACTGAAGCTTTCTTT. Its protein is CASSYADRGSNTEAFF.